This TCR beta chain was observed in a study of blood T cell repertoires in COVID-19. In the source study's methods: Cell counts per sample came from amplifying reference gene primers. The protocol was immunoSEQ multiplex PCR, while the TCRdb copy is restricted to in-frame clones and leaves out a portion. The V and J calls and the clone size are those of that table, but D and trimming were determined from the DNA. The sample lists some 130,000 clones, about 87% occurring once. CDR3 length: 13 amino acids. V trimming: 6 bases; J trimming: 4 bases; junction bases outside the gene matches: 3. CDR1 SGHRS and CDR2 YFSETQ come from the germline V gene.

The sample was peripheral blood. The chain uses TRBV5-1 and TRBJ2-5; 10 bases agree with TRBD1. This receptor was obtained from a man aged 50 or older with acute or convalescent COVID-19. For the CDR3, the DNA is TGCGCCAGCACGGGACAGGGGAGAGAGACCCAGTACTTC. As protein: CASTGQGRETQYF.